The sequence of this T cell receptor (beta chain) was determined in a study of cytomegalovirus exposure and HLA in healthy donors (dated by TCRdb to 2015 to 2018). Regarding the research as a whole: An earlier analysis of roughly 500 of the donors reported approximately 300 Gb of sequence data and 100 million to 120 million unique TCR beta sequences obtained from about 179 million T cells. In a later genetic analysis, genome-wide SNP genotypes for 398 of the 666 donors were used, and that subset was treated as a discovery cohort. The study combined high-throughput TCR immunosequencing, statistical association of individual TCRs with disease status, and machine learning to predict cytomegalovirus infection status. The study aimed to test whether cataloging public T cell receptors could reveal signatures of past pathogen exposure. Donor age, sex, ethnicity and CMV serostatus were compiled together with the repertoire data. Several DR-DQ haplotypes were treated as single units for association and clustering because of strong linkage in the cohort. Rather than drawing on any new phenotypic data, the later analysis identified candidate immune exposures from TCR beta sequences and the way those sequences occurred across donors. The number of donors typed differed by locus, with 629-630 for A, B, C, DRB1 and DQB1, 522 for DQA1, over 600 for DPA1, and around 430 for DPB1. Every repertoire in the discovery cohort had been generated on one and the same sequencing platform. The T cell repertoires of about 700 subjects were profiled by immunosequencing and related to cytomegalovirus serostatus. In a later analysis, previously published TCR beta repertoires from 666 donors were re-analyzed and high-resolution HLA genotyping was added so that TCR occurrence patterns could be studied. On average, roughly 200,000 unique TCR beta nucleotide sequences were sequenced per donor among roughly 430 genotyped donors of the cohort, with roughly 18% of those sequences being non-productive. To decide whether each TCR beta V gene segment behaved as functional or pseudogenic, an earlier analysis of approximately 620 of the donors relied on high-throughput TCR beta sequencing. Along with the approximately 650-subject first cohort, a separate validation cohort of over a hundred different subjects was used. Both class I and class II loci were covered by HLA typing, at four-digit resolution. The genetic ancestry cluster associated with self-reported Caucasian donors included over 65% of the 398 genotyped donors. An early release that covered about 600 HLA-typed donors contained 300 to 350 gigabases of sequencing data and tens of millions of unique TCR sequences. The paper as a whole reports these results and caveats: A total of 150 to 200 TCR beta chains were listed by the study as associated with cytomegalovirus. Because some donors lacked HLA typing at each locus, the association tests relied only on the typed subset. The cohort was sequenced for TCR beta chains only, and without alpha or paired-chain data the features that could be detected were limited. In an earlier analysis of more than 500 of the donors, most TCR beta V segments appeared in productive rearrangements about 87% or about 30% of the time, broadly matching IMGT annotations. Roughly 15 rarely observed V segments, including chromosome 9 orphons, were excluded from the earlier analysis of several hundred of the donors because counts were too low. Most TCR sequences were seen in very few donors, while some public TCRs were found in many individuals. In a later analysis, most CMV-associated TCR beta chains were found to appear HLA-restricted, with HLA associations seemingly driven largely by CMV exposure. A later analysis found that HLA-associated TCR beta chains were more clonally expanded and had lower generation probabilities than equally common non-associated chains. An association between a missense DCLRE1C variant and V-gene and J-gene trimming of TCR beta chains was found in a later genetic analysis and replicated in an independent cohort. Linkage disequilibrium might explain the correlated functional status among segregating V segments, but an unknown experimental factor could not be ruled out. A further reported finding was that TCR beta sequences accurately predicted the HLA-A and HLA-B alleles for most subjects in the first cohort. Compared with the roughly 670-donor mean, donors in an Asian-associated ancestry cluster had fewer N-insertions in productive TCRs, according to a later genetic analysis. Sequencing depth was assumed to be roughly uniform across donors in the presence/absence analyses, though that assumption may not hold. Specific HLA alleles were associated with around 18,000 TCR beta sequences at a false discovery rate of 0.05 in a later analysis. The authors suggested that the approach could potentially be extended to other disease states and immunological phenotypes. A cluster of highly shared sequence variants was judged likely to be a technical artifact of the sequencing pipeline. When HLA alleles, especially DR and DQ, strongly co-occurred, TCR associations were difficult to assign to individual alleles. A later analysis found that TCR association rates varied across HLA loci, with DRB1 alleles showing the most associated TCRs and HLA-C alleles the fewest. For the cohort, immune exposure information was limited to CMV serostatus. A later analysis reported that several top co-occurrence clusters appeared linked to parvovirus B19, influenza, CMV and Epstein-Barr virus. Cytomegalovirus status was reported to be diagnosed by the classifier with high specificity and sensitivity in both the original and validation cohorts. Some IMGT-functional V segments, including TRBV6-2 and TRBV6-3, could not be distinguished by the 87-base-pair reads and were therefore excluded. In vitro tests confirmed that three of the cytomegalovirus-associated TCR beta chains recognize cytomegalovirus antigens.

Libraries were prepared through the immunoSEQ multiplex PCR assay. For the multiplex PCR, a mixture combining 60 forward primers for TCR Vbeta segments and 13 reverse primers for TCR Jbeta segments was used. The CDR3 region of rearranged TCR beta genes was amplified from genomic DNA by a multiplex PCR assay. The amplified TCR beta libraries were sequenced on the Illumina HiSeq System as 87-base-pair reads. As for how the authors treated the data: A later analysis tallied roughly 76 million unique TCR beta chains across the 666 repertoires, and 10 million to 11 million of those chains were shared by two or more donors. Raw reads were error-corrected and collapsed into unique sequences with a nearest-neighbor algorithm that merged closely related sequences to remove PCR and sequencing errors. To assign V, D and J gene segments, CDR3 sequences were aligned to IMGT reference sequences. For a sequence to be retained, a match of at least six nucleotides was required to both a V gene segment and a J gene segment. A rearrangement counted as productive if the CDR3 had no stop codons and remained in frame with V and J, and every other rearrangement counted as non-productive. CDR3 was defined according to IMGT convention as the region running from the second conserved V-encoded cysteine to the conserved J-encoded phenylalanine. The earlier analysis of some 600 of the donors excluded sequences that lacked an unambiguous match to a single V gene segment. In an earlier analysis of about 590 of the donors, a V segment was called functional when productive rearrangements were above 56.7%, and segregating when the standard deviation between donors exceeded 5%. A statistical classification framework was developed to diagnose cytomegalovirus status using the catalog of TCR beta chain sequences. In a later analysis, TCR nucleotide sequences were compared against IMGT/GENE-DB human TR gene sequences so that V and J genes could be assigned. Using the TCRdist pipeline, a later analysis assigned CDR3 sequences along with most-parsimonious VDJ recombination scenarios. A later analysis defined each TCR beta chain by its CDR3 amino acid sequence plus V-gene family, and excluded reads lacking a unique V-gene family. As a way to deal with suspected cross-contamination and a sequencing artifact, a later analysis dropped approximately 570 nucleotide sequences that were highly shared and had low generation probability. For each public chain, a later analysis derived a clonal expansion index from normalized ranks of inferred template counts within each repertoire. In a later analysis, generation probabilities were computed using a VDJ recombination model fitted to out-of-frame rearrangements, and the results were checked against IGoR. A later analysis scored TCR-TCR, TCR-HLA and TCR-CMV co-occurrence with hypergeometric tests, applying a repertoire-size bias correction to TCR pairs. To estimate false discovery rates, a later analysis permuted the HLA or CMV assignments 20 times. In a later analysis, co-occurring TCRs were grouped using DBSCAN, and TCRdist sequence similarity was added for clustering within HLA-allele-positive subsets. Repertoires with fewer than 30,000 or more than 120,000 public chains were left out of co-occurrence clustering, as were roughly five repertoires with anomalous nucleotide sharing. TCRdb carries this immuneACCESS record with in-frame sequences only. Its versions omit some clonotypes, under half of them owing to an unresolved V gene in the studies checked, with the rest unexplained. The V and J calls and clone size come from that table; D and trimming were worked out from the DNA. This sample holds about 89,000 clones; around 60% were observed only once. The ten top clones hold 2% to 2.5% of the sample.

From the cysteine through the phenylalanine, the CDR3 covers 15 amino acids. The CDR3 DNA has 45 bases and is translated from base 1. Taken from the germline V gene, the CDR1 and CDR2 loops are SGHNT and YENEEA. For this chain, trimming is 4 bases at the V end and 2 bases at the J end, and the number of junction bases without a gene match is 2. In the case of this clone: It has no known antigen specificity. No quality values exist for individual bases; no much larger clone is one base distant.

The cohort was made up of around 720 healthy bone marrow donors. At the time of sampling, every cohort member was nominally healthy, though immune exposures that went unrecorded were likely present. CMV serostatus was recorded as positive for some 300 and negative for about 50% of the 666 cohort members, whereas no CMV serostatus was recorded for the donor in question. A peripheral blood sample was collected from each donor, and TCR beta sequencing was performed on peripheral blood mononuclear cells. The Qiagen DNeasy Blood Extraction Kit was used to extract genomic DNA from the blood cell samples.

The V and J genes are TRBV11-3 and TRBJ2-2, and 9 bases in between align with TRBD2. The sample comprised PBMCs. The TCR comes from a human donor in good health. The CDR3 loop reads CASSSRGGNTGELFF. The DNA reads as follows: TGTGCCAGCAGCTCGCGGGGGGGCAACACCGGGGAGCTGTTTTTT.